These T cell receptor beta chains were read from a single sample in a study of blood T cell repertoires in COVID-19. Generated by immunoSEQ multiplex PCR, the TCRdb table keeps only in-frame clones and is missing some. The sample includes 55,000 to 85,000 clones, roughly 85% of them seen just once. Material: peripheral blood. The source is a human donor in a cohort sampled during active COVID-19. Both conserved end residues are part of each CDR3. D genes are given only for firm matches.

TRBD2 | TRBV28 | CASSLAGGETQYF
TRBD2 | TRBV28 | CASSWTSGNQETQYF
TRBD1 | TRBV3-1/TRBV3-2 | CASSRGQESSYEQYF
- | TRBV6-6 | CASTQGWVSQPQHF
TRBD1 | TRBV28 | CASVGTSDRESGNTIYF
- | TRBV5-1 | CASSLAPGYNSPLHF
TRBD1 | TRBV5-1 | CASSLSGTGVDTQYF
TRBD1 | TRBV19 | CASSYRGRRANQPQHF
- | TRBV2 | CAVNLGGVRNEQFF
TRBD1 | TRBV7-2 | CASSLAGGQAGETQYF
- | TRBV19 | CASMRLGGGTGELFF
TRBD1 | TRBV5-1 | CASTQGGSNYGYTF
- | TRBV19 | CATSPQRAGTGELFF
TRBD2 | TRBV11-2 | CASSLSAGGGNEQFF
TRBD2 | TRBV19 | CASRLTSGPYNEQFF
- | TRBV7-9 | CASSLEGLRETQYF
TRBD2 | TRBV24-1 | CATSERASGIPSSLYEQYF
TRBD1 | TRBV6-6 | CASRTGEAGELFF
- | TRBV6-5 | CASSPSGGNTGELFF
TRBD1 | TRBV30 | CAWNRDRGRGYTF
- | TRBV4-2 | CASSQELSGGGTDTQYF
TRBD2 | TRBV5-1 | CASSPRLARALYNEQFF
- | TRBV7-6 | CASSLGAGLNNEQFF
TRBD2 | TRBV30 | CAWRARLAPQKYF
- | TRBV6-2/TRBV6-3 | CASSYSRAKNIQYF
- | TRBV5-1 | CASSRIASSYNEQFF
- | TRBV12-3/TRBV12-4 | CASGSGGAKPLHF
- | TRBV29-1 | CSAERITGNEQFF
- | TRBV18 | CASSEDNRDSGNTIYF
TRBD1 | TRBV25-1 | CASSALRTGIKTEAFF
- | TRBV2 | CASNSGKEEGYTF
- | TRBV18 | CASGLSGNTEAFF
- | TRBV19 | CASSISSGANVLTF
TRBD2 | TRBV6-5 | CASSYSGGRVGNEQFF
- | TRBV11-2 | CASSLDLEDSYEQYF
- | TRBV6-1 | CASSDVWGGGGYTF
- | TRBV19 | CASSLRSGRQPQHF
- | TRBV7-9 | CASSFQQGFSGANVLTF
TRBD2 | TRBV7-2 | CASSPSLTSGVGDTQYF
- | TRBV3-1/TRBV3-2 | CASRPDKSGNTIYF
- | TRBV15 | CATSKVGVGNSPLHF
- | TRBV28 | CASSLEQGREKLFF
TRBD1 | TRBV4-2 | CASSQVGGDRGVGTQYF
TRBD1 | TRBV6-5 | CASSYWGRGLNTEAFF
- | TRBV2 | CASRETGNQETQYF
- | TRBV10-1 | CASRDSEKLFF
- | TRBV6-5 | CASSRGQNTGELFF
TRBD2 | TRBV19 | CASSSRTSGRPDTQYF
- | TRBV4-1 | CASSQEDGETQYF
TRBD1 | TRBV4-1 | CASSQETGGNTEAFF
- | TRBV6-6 | CASSYPGAVSPLHF
TRBD1 | TRBV11-2 | CASSPDSGGSTDTQYF
- | TRBV5-1 | CASSPGVNTEAFF
TRBD1 | TRBV9 | CASSPGQGDFYFNEQFF
TRBD1 | TRBV10-2 | CASSESTGEQYF